The clone carrying this T cell receptor (beta chain) appeared a single time. Recruits, aged about 18 to 90 years, lived in 24 US areas. The CDR3 loop spans 15 amino acids. Germline lookup yields CDR1 MDHEN and CDR2 SYDVKM. With 6 bases clipped from V and 6 bases from J, the junction kept 8 bases outside the gene matches. Original methodology: Nucleated cell number was recorded as an estimate derived from reference gene primer amplification. Some clones are missing from TCRdb's copy, which holds only in-frame ones; the method was immunoSEQ multiplex PCR. From that table come the V and J calls and clone size; the DNA was used to work out D and trimming. The repertoire consists of more than 100,000 clones, with around 83% occurring once and the leading ten covering roughly 3.5%. The entry originates in a study of blood T cell repertoires in COVID-19. Study at large: T cells, B-cell-depleted T cells, or PBMCs supplied cDNA or gDNA.

This sequence originates from a woman in her 30s who had recovered from COVID-19. Material for sequencing was PBMCs or T cells enriched from blood (not recorded which). This rearrangement joins TRBV28 to TRBJ2-3, with 11 bases fitting TRBD1. The CDR3 spells CASRSGQGVWDTQYF. The DNA for the CDR3 is TGTGCCAGCAGGTCGGGACAGGGGGTTTGGGATACGCAGTATTTT.